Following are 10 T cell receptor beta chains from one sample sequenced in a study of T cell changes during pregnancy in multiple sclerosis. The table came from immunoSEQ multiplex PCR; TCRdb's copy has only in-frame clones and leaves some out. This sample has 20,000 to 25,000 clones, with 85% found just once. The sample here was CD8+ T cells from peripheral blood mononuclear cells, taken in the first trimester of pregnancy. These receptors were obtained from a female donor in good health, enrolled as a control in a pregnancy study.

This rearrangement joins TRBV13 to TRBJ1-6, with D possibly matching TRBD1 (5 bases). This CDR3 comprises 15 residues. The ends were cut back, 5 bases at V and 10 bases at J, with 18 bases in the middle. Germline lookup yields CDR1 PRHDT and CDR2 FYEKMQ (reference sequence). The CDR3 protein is CASSTVSLGESPLHF. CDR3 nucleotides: TGTGCCAGCAGCACCGTCTCGCTAGGGGAATCACCCCTCCACTTT.

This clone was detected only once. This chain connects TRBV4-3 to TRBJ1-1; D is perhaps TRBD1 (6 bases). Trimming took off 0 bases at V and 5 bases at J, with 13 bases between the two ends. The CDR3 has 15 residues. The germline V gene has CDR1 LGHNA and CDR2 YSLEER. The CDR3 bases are TGCGCCAGCAGCCAAGATCTCAGGGGAAGGACTGAAGCTTTCTTT. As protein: CASSQDLRGRTEAFF.

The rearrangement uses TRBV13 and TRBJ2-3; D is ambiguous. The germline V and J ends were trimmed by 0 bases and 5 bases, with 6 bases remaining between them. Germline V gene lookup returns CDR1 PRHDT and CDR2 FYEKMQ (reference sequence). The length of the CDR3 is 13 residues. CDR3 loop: CASSLGIEDTQYF. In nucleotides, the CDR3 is TGTGCCAGCAGCTTAGGAATAGAAGATACGCAGTATTTT.

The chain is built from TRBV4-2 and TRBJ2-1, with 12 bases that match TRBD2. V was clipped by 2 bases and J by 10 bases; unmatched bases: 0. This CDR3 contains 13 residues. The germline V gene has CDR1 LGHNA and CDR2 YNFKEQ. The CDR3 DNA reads TGTGCCAGCAGCCAACTAGCGGGGGGGGAGCAGTTCTTC. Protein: CASSQLAGGEQFF.

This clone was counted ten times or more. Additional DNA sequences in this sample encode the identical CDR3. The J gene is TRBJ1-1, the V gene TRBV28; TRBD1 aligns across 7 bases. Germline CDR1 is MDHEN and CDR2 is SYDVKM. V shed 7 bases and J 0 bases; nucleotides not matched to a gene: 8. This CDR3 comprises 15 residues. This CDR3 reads CASTWDSQLNTEAFF. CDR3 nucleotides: TGTGCCAGCACCTGGGACAGTCAACTGAACACTGAAGCTTTCTTT.

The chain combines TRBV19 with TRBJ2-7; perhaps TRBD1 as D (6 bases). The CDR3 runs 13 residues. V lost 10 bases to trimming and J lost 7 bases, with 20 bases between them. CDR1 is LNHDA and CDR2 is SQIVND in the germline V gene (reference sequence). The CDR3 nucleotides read TGTGCCACGGGAAACAGGGAATTCAGAGAGCAGTACTTC. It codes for CATGNREFREQYF. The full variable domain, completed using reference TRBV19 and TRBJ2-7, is DGGITQSPKYLFRKEGQNVTLSCEQNLNHDAMYWYRQDPGQGLRLIYYSQIVNDFQKGDIAEGYSVSREKKESFPLTVTSAQKNPTAFYLCATGNREFREQYFGPGTRLTVT.

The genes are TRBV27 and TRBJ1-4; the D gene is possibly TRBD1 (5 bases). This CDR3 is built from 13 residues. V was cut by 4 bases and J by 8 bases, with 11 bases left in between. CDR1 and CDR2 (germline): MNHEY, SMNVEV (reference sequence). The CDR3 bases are TGTGCCAGCAGTTCCCAGACAGTCGAAAAACTGTTTTTT. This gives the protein CASSSQTVEKLFF.

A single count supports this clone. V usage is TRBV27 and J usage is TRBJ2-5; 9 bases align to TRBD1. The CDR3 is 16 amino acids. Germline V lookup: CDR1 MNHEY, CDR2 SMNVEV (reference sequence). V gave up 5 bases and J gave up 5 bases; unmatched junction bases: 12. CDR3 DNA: TGTGCCAGCAGTCTGGGCGGGGACAGGGTTAGGGAGACCCAGTACTTC. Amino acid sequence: CASSLGGDRVRETQYF.

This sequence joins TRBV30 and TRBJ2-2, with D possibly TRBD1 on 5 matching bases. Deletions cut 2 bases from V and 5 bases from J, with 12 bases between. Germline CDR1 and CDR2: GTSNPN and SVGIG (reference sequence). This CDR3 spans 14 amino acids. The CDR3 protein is CAWSRQTTTGELFF. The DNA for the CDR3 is TGTGCCTGGAGTCGACAGACCACAACCGGGGAGCTGTTTTTT.

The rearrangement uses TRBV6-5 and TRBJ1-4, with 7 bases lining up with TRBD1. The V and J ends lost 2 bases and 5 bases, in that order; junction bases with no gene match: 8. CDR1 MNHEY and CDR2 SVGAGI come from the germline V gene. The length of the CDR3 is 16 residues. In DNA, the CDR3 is TGTGCCAGCAGTTACAGGGGGGTACAGGGGAATGAAAAACTGTTTTTT. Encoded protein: CASSYRGVQGNEKLFF.